What follows are 21 T cell receptor beta chains derived from one specimen sequenced in a study. TCRdb reprocessed the 5' RACE reads via MiXCR and lists one record per CDR3 protein. Of roughly 39,000 distinct CDR3 sequences listed, 15% to 20% are singletons. The sequenced sample consisted of naive CD4+ T cells sorted from a lymph node. Subset reported: naive CD4+ T cells, CD4+CD45RA+CD25-. The receptor source for this set is a female donor with breast cancer.

The gene calls are TRBV12-3 or TRBV12-4 and TRBJ1-5; 7 bases agree with TRBD1. The J segment lost 4 bases and the V segment lost 6 bases, leaving 6 bases of the junction unmatched. The CDR3 covers 14 residues. The CDR3 DNA is TGTGCCAGCAGCAGGACAGGACCTAATCAGCCCCAGCATTTT. It encodes CASSRTGPNQPQHF.

This clonotype was observed many times. The V gene is TRBV5-6, the J gene TRBJ1-3; maybe TRBD1 (5 bases). The CDR3 totals 16 residues. V was clipped by 6 bases and J by 0 bases, with 16 bases between them. Looked up from germline, CDR1 is SGHDT and CDR2 is YYEEEE. CDR3 amino acids: CASTIKAGPSGNTIYF. In DNA, the CDR3 is TGTGCCAGCACCATTAAGGCAGGGCCCTCTGGAAACACCATATATTTT. The complete variable domain, with remaining parts taken from reference TRBV5-6 and TRBJ1-3, reads DAGVTQSPTHLIKTRGQQVTLRCSPKSGHDTVSWYQQALGQGPQFIFQYYEEEERQRGNFPDRFSGHQFPNYSSELNVNALLLGDSALYLCASTIKAGPSGNTIYFGEGSWLTVV.

In its sample, this clonotype was seen many times. The chain links TRBV5-1 to TRBJ1-2; TRBD1 might be the D (6 bases). Germline lookup yields CDR1 SGHRS and CDR2 YFSETQ. The CDR3 runs 14 residues. Trimming removed 0 bases at V and 8 bases at J, with 14 bases between. CDR3 sequence reads: CASSLVGGSEGYTF. CDR3 DNA sequence: TGCGCCAGCAGCTTGGTTGGGGGCAGCGAAGGCTACACCTTC. Based on the CDR3 plus reference TRBV5-1 and TRBJ1-2, the full variable domain is KAGVTQTPRYLIKTRGQQVTLSCSPISGHRSVSWYQQTPGQGLQFLFEYFSETQRNKGNFPGRFSGRQFSNSRSEMNVSTLELGDSALYLCASSLVGGSEGYTFGSGTRLTVV.

The rearrangement links TRBV5-1 to TRBJ2-7; D is undetermined. Per the germline V gene, CDR1 is SGHRS and CDR2 is YFSETQ. V dropped 10 bases and J dropped 1 base, with 24 bases sitting between them. The CDR3 covers 16 residues. The CDR3 DNA reads as TGCGCCGGCCCTGAGAGTGCGGCACAACTATCCTACGAGCAGTACTTC. It codes for CAGPESAAQLSYEQYF.

This clonotype was seen more than once but under ten times. V and J are TRBV5-1 and TRBJ2-3; D unresolved. Germline V gene lookup returns CDR1 SGHRS and CDR2 YFSETQ. This CDR3 comprises 16 residues. The V gene lost 4 bases and the J gene lost 2 bases, with 17 bases spanning the gap. The CDR3 is CASSPTGWASTDTQYF. The DNA of the CDR3 is TGCGCCAGCAGCCCCACCGGGTGGGCCTCCACAGATACGCAGTATTTT.

This clonotype appeared many times. This chain uses TRBV7-2 with TRBJ2-5; D may match TRBD1 or TRBD2 (5 bases each). Trimming left V 5 bases short and J 5 bases short, with 18 bases between. The CDR3 loop spans 15 amino acids. Germline-derived CDR1 and CDR2 are SGHTA and FQGNSA. The CDR3 sequence is CASSPIGTPLETQYF. For the CDR3, the DNA is TGTGCCAGCAGCCCCATCGGGACCCCACTCGAGACCCAGTACTTC.

This clonotype was found a few times. V usage is TRBV11-3 and J usage is TRBJ1-1, with a possible D match to TRBD1 (6 bases). With 5 bases removed from V and 4 bases from J, the gap between germline ends came to 14 bases. The germline CDR1 and CDR2 sequences are SGHNT and YENEEA. The CDR3 extends over 14 amino acids. CDR3 amino acids: CASSPSTGFTEAFF. CDR3 bases: TGTGCCAGCAGCCCGTCAACAGGGTTCACTGAAGCTTTCTTT.

The V gene is TRBV7-2, the J gene TRBJ2-1, with D unclear. V dropped 1 base and J dropped 3 bases, with 13 bases sitting between them. The length of the CDR3 is 16 residues. Germline lookup yields CDR1 SGHTA and CDR2 FQGNSA. The DNA for the CDR3 is TGTGCCAGCAGCTTAGGAGTACCCTATCTCTACAATGAGCAGTTCTTC. Translated, it gives CASSLGVPYLYNEQFF.

A note on this clonotype: Being one base from a much bigger clone, this may be a read error. Given the absence of the conserved phenylalanine or tryptophan at the CDR3 end, a read error is likely. As DNA, the CDR3 is TGCGCCAGCTTCCACGATGAGCAGTTCTAC. It codes for CASFHDEQFY. J is TRBJ2-1 and V is TRBV5-1, with D unclear. Germline V gene sequence: CDR1 SGHRS, CDR2 YFSETQ. V was trimmed by 7 bases and J by 8 bases, leaving 7 bases between them. The CDR3 has 10 amino acids.

The rearrangement links TRBV27 to TRBJ1-4; 9 bases map to TRBD1. The trim removed 4 bases at V and 4 bases at J, leaving 4 bases unmatched. This CDR3 contains 15 residues. From germline, CDR1 is MNHEY and CDR2 SMNVEV (reference sequence). The CDR3 loop is CASSSVGQGNEKLFF. The DNA for the CDR3 is TGTGCCAGCAGTTCAGTGGGACAGGGTAATGAAAAACTGTTTTTT.

The V call is TRBV5-1, the J call TRBJ2-2; no firm D call. The CDR3 runs to 15 residues. The ends were cut back, 0 bases at V and 0 bases at J, with 6 bases in the middle. Germline CDR1 SGHRS, CDR2 YFSETQ. CDR3 residues: CASSLDSANTGELFF. CDR3 bases: TGCGCCAGCAGCTTGGACAGCGCGAACACCGGGGAGCTGTTTTTT.

This clonotype was observed a few times. The V call is TRBV28, the J call TRBJ2-7; D is possibly TRBD2 (5 bases). This CDR3 spans 12 amino acids. Germline V gives CDR1 MDHEN, CDR2 SYDVKM. V lost 3 bases and J 4 bases, leaving 7 bases between the germline ends. The CDR3 loop is CASSLQRYEQYF. The CDR3 DNA reads TGTGCCAGCAGTTTGCAGCGGTACGAGCAGTACTTC. The complete variable domain, with remaining parts taken from reference TRBV28 and TRBJ2-7, reads DVKVTQSSRYLVKRTGEKVFLECVQDMDHENMFWYRQDPGLGLRLIYFSYDVKMKEKGDIPEGYSVSREKKERFSLILESASTNQTSMYLCASSLQRYEQYFGPGTRLTVT.

The chain is built from TRBV4-3 and TRBJ2-5; 7 bases align to TRBD2. V trimming: 2 bases; J trimming: 2 bases; junction bases outside the gene matches: 2. Germline lookup yields CDR1 LGHNA and CDR2 YSLEER. The CDR3 extends over 14 amino acids. CDR3 protein: CASSQSAGQETQYF. CDR3 sequence (DNA): TGCGCCAGCAGCCAATCAGCGGGACAAGAGACCCAGTACTTC.

This clonotype was counted ten times or more. The chain recombines TRBV28 with TRBJ2-7, with 9 bases matching TRBD1. V shed 7 bases and J 5 bases; nucleotides not matched to a gene: 18. The CDR3 length is 17 residues. Germline lookup yields CDR1 MDHEN and CDR2 SYDVKM. Here the CDR3 DNA reads TGTGCCAGCACCATACCAACCGGGACAGGGAAGATCAACGAGCAGTACTTC. Its translation is CASTIPTGTGKINEQYF.

At least ten counts were recorded for this clonotype. The chain links TRBV5-1 to TRBJ2-3; D not certain. Germline values: CDR1 SGHRS, CDR2 YFSETQ. There are 15 residues in the CDR3. Trimming removed 4 bases at V and 1 base at J, with 13 bases between. CDR3 in amino acids: CASSQVQGRTDTQYF. The CDR3 DNA reads as TGCGCCAGCAGCCAAGTCCAAGGACGCACAGATACGCAGTATTTT.

J is TRBJ1-1 and V is TRBV7-9; D not certain. V lost 5 bases and J 1 base, leaving 17 bases between the germline ends. The CDR3 covers 16 residues. CDR1 is SEHNR and CDR2 is FQNEAQ in the germline V gene (reference sequence). This CDR3 is CASSPYGVTRNTEAFF. The DNA of the CDR3 is TGTGCCAGCAGCCCTTATGGTGTAACACGGAACACTGAAGCTTTCTTT.

This clonotype was counted only a few times. The V call is TRBV7-3, the J call TRBJ2-5; the D gene is possibly TRBD1 (6 bases). The CDR3 runs 13 residues. Germline CDR1 is SGHTA and CDR2 is FQGTGA. Trimming took 2 bases from V and 9 from J, leaving 13 bases between them. The CDR3 is CASSLDPSGAQYF. CDR3 coding DNA: TGTGCCAGCAGCTTAGATCCGTCAGGGGCCCAGTACTTC. Combining the CDR3 with reference TRBV7-3 and TRBJ2-5 gives the whole variable domain GAGVSQTPSNKVTEKGKYVELRCDPISGHTALYWYRQSLGQGPEFLIYFQGTGAADDSGLPNDRFFAVRPEGSVSTLKIQRTERGDSAVYLCASSLDPSGAQYFGPGTRLLVL.

This chain uses TRBV4-3 with TRBJ1-4; D unresolved. Germline V gene sequence: CDR1 LGHNA, CDR2 YSLEER. The CDR3 is made up of 16 amino acids. Trimming took 1 base from V and 7 from J, leaving 16 bases between them. For the CDR3, the DNA is TGCGCCAGCAGCCAAGTTCTCCGGGTTGGAGGTGAAAAACTGTTTTTT. This sequence encodes CASSQVLRVGGEKLFF.

This chain connects TRBV24-1 to TRBJ1-2; 8 nucleotides align to TRBD1. V trimming: 3 bases; J trimming: 6 bases; junction bases outside the gene matches: 8. Looked up from germline, CDR1 is KGHDR and CDR2 is SFDVKD. This CDR3 is 15 amino acids long. The chain's CDR3 is CATSDADRGGNGYTF. CDR3 coding DNA: TGTGCCACCAGTGATGCCGACAGGGGAGGGAATGGCTACACCTTC.

J is TRBJ2-1 and V is TRBV5-4, with D maybe TRBD1 (5 bases). There are 14 residues in the CDR3. Trimming left V 6 bases short and J 5 bases short, with 15 bases between. Per the germline V gene, CDR1 is SGHNT and CDR2 is YYREEE (reference sequence). CDR3 amino acids: CASKSGQNNNEQFF. CDR3 DNA sequence: TGTGCCAGCAAATCAGGGCAGAACAACAATGAGCAGTTCTTC.

The table lists this clonotype with a few counts. J is TRBJ2-1 and V is TRBV7-2; weak D call: TRBD1 (5 bases). The V end was cut by 5 bases, the J end by 5 bases, with 10 bases between. Germline V lookup: CDR1 SGHTA, CDR2 FQGNSA. This CDR3 spans 13 amino acids. CDR3 protein: CASSPGPDNEQFF. DNA for the CDR3: TGTGCCAGCAGCCCAGGGCCGGACAATGAGCAGTTCTTC.